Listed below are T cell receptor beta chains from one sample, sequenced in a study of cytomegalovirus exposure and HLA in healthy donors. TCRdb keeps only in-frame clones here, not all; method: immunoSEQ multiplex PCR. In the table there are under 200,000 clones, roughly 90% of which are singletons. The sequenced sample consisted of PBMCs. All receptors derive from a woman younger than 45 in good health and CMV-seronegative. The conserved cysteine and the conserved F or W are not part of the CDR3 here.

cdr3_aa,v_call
ASSLATLLRRETQY,TRBV7-8
ASRGVSYEQY,TRBV6-1
ASSPMGQVIGGELF,TRBV27
SVFLLAGKVNEQF,TRBV29-1
ASSQALAGGPGGETQY,TRBV4-1
ASSSPGTDTQY,TRBV11-3
ASSLYSGTSIADTQY,TRBV5-1
ASSLGGGPAVDTQY,TRBV11-3
ASSFDRVETQY,TRBV5-5
ASSSDREATNEKLF,TRBV28
ASSLVRQAPYEQY,TRBV7-9
ASSLRLGGNEQF,TRBV7-6
ASSSPFTGSSGNTIY,TRBV7-6
ASSYRILETQY,TRBV4-1
ASSDGTGNGELF,TRBV6-1